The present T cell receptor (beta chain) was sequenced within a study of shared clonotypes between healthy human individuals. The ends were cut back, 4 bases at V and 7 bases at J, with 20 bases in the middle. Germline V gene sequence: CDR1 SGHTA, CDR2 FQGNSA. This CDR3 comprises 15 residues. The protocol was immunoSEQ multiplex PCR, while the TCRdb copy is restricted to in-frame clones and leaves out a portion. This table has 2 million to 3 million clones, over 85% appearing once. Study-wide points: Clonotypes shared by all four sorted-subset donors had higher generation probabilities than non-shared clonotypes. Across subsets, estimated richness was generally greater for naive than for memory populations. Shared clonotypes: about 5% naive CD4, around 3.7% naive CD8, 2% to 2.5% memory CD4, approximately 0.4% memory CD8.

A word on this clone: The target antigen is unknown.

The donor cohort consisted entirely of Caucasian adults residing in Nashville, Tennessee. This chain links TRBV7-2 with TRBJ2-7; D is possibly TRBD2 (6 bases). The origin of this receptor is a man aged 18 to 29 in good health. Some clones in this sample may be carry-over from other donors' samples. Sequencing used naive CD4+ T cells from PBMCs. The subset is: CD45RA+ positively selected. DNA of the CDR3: TGTGCCAGCAGCTACAAAGTACTAGCAGGACGGGAGCAGTACTTC. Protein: CASSYKVLAGREQYF.